One sample yielded the 18 T cell receptor beta chains listed below, sequenced in a study of blood T cell repertoires in COVID-19. TCRdb's table, derived via immunoSEQ multiplex PCR, lists solely in-frame clones and lacks some. The data hold about 210,000 clones, with roughly nine tenths observed a single time. Sequenced sample: peripheral blood. These receptors came from a woman in her 70s with acute or convalescent COVID-19.

The genes are TRBV5-1 and TRBJ2-2; no clear D. This CDR3 has 16 amino acids. V lost 2 bases to trimming and J lost 1 base, with 12 bases between them. The V gene's germline CDR1 is SGHRS and CDR2 YFSETQ. DNA of the CDR3: TGCGCCAGCAGCTTACAGATGGCACGGAACACCGGGGAGCTGTTTTTT. It yields the protein CASSLQMARNTGELFF. The full variable domain, its missing parts supplied by reference TRBV5-1 and TRBJ2-2, is KAGVTQTPRYLIKTRGQQVTLSCSPISGHRSVSWYQQTPGQGLQFLFEYFSETQRNKGNFPGRFSGRQFSNSRSEMNVSTLELGDSALYLCASSLQMARNTGELFFGEGSRLTVL.

This clone turned up a few times. The J gene is TRBJ1-5, the V gene TRBV7-2; TRBD1 matches 8 bases. Germline V lookup: CDR1 SGHTA, CDR2 FQGNSA. The CDR3 totals 13 residues. Trimming at V came to 1 base and at J to 11 bases, leaving 4 bases not matched to a gene. DNA for the CDR3: TGTGCCAGCAGCTTAGGACAGGGGTGGGCCCAGCATTTT. Translating it yields CASSLGQGWAQHF.

The genes are TRBV6-1 and TRBJ1-5; no clear D. V lost 7 bases, J lost 5 bases, and 9 bases lay in between. Germline CDR1 MNHNS, CDR2 SASEGT. This CDR3 has 12 residues. The CDR3 protein is CASTPGDQPQHF. In DNA, the CDR3 is TGTGCCAGCACCCCCGGGGATCAGCCCCAGCATTTT.

The V call is TRBV19, the J call TRBJ1-5; 7 positions agree with TRBD1. The CDR3 spans 15 residues. Germline-derived CDR1 and CDR2 are LNHDA and SQIVND (reference sequence). The J segment lost 4 bases and the V segment lost 4 bases, leaving 7 bases of the junction unmatched. CDR3 nucleotide sequence: TGTGCCAGTAGTACGTCCAGGGGGTTAAATCAGCCCCAGCATTTT. Translated, it gives CASSTSRGLNQPQHF. The whole variable domain, filled in from reference TRBV19 and TRBJ1-5, reads DGGITQSPKYLFRKEGQNVTLSCEQNLNHDAMYWYRQDPGQGLRLIYYSQIVNDFQKGDIAEGYSVSREKKESFPLTVTSAQKNPTAFYLCASSTSRGLNQPQHFGDGTRLSIL.

The gene calls are TRBV5-4 and TRBJ1-4, with D possibly being TRBD1 (5 bases). Germline V gene sequence: CDR1 SGHNT, CDR2 YYREEE (reference sequence). The ends were cut back, 0 bases at V and 6 bases at J, with 15 bases in the middle. This CDR3 is 16 amino acids long. CDR3 sequence reads: CASSLDWPGGDEKLFF. The CDR3 DNA reads TGTGCCAGCAGCTTGGATTGGCCCGGAGGGGATGAAAAACTGTTTTTT.

The gene calls are TRBV7-8 and TRBJ1-4, with D possibly TRBD1 on 5 matching bases. V was pared by 1 base and J by 13 bases, with 13 bases between. Germline CDR1 SGHVS, CDR2 FQNEAQ. The CDR3 sequence is 13 residues long. The CDR3 nucleotides read TGTGCCAGCAGCTTAGATGCAGGGCAGGGACTGTTTTTT. This codes for CASSLDAGQGLFF.

The chain couples TRBV7-2 to TRBJ1-5; D remains unclear. Between the trimmed V and J ends, which lost 0 bases and 6 bases, there was a span of 12 bases. Germline CDR1 is SGHTA and CDR2 is FQGNSA. CDR3 length equals 15 residues. CDR3 bases: TGTGCCAGCAGCTTAGCGGAGGGATTAGGTCAGCCCCAGCATTTT. This encodes CASSLAEGLGQPQHF. Combining the CDR3 with reference TRBV7-2 and TRBJ1-5 gives the whole variable domain GAGVSQSPSNKVTEKGKDVELRCDPISGHTALYWYRQSLGQGLEFLIYFQGNSAPDKSGLPSDRFSAERTGGSVSTLTIQRTQQEDSAVYLCASSLAEGLGQPQHFGDGTRLSIL.

The CDR3, as DNA: TGTGCCAGTAGTCGGTCCACAGGGGGCTATAATAATGAAAAACTGTTTTTT. Its translation is CASSRSTGGYNNEKLFF. This chain links TRBV19 with TRBJ1-4; TRBD1 matches 9 bases. The CDR3 loop spans 17 amino acids. With 5 bases clipped from V and 4 bases from J, the junction kept 11 bases outside the gene matches. CDR1 and CDR2 from the germline V gene are LNHDA and SQIVND (reference sequence). Full variable domain (missing parts from reference TRBV19 and TRBJ1-4): DGGITQSPKYLFRKEGQNVTLSCEQNLNHDAMYWYRQDPGQGLRLIYYSQIVNDFQKGDIAEGYSVSREKKESFPLTVTSAQKNPTAFYLCASSRSTGGYNNEKLFFGSGTQLSVL.

This clone has a single count. The chain uses TRBV7-9 and TRBJ2-5; D is possibly TRBD1 (6 bases). Germline-derived CDR1 and CDR2 are SEHNR and FQNEAQ (reference sequence). The CDR3 contains 14 residues. Trimming shortened V by 1 base and J by 2 bases, and 8 bases separated the two germline ends. The CDR3 bases are TGTGCCAGCAGCTTAGACAGGGTTCAAGAGACCCAGTACTTC. This sequence encodes CASSLDRVQETQYF.

The gene calls are TRBV7-2 and TRBJ2-1; 7 nucleotides align to TRBD1. V was clipped by 3 bases and J by 0 bases; unmatched bases: 5. Germline CDR1 is SGHTA and CDR2 is FQGNSA. The CDR3 length is 16 residues. This CDR3 is CASSFTGASSYNEQFF. The CDR3 region has the DNA TGTGCCAGCAGCTTTACAGGGGCCAGCTCCTACAATGAGCAGTTCTTC.

The V call is TRBV29-1, the J call TRBJ1-3, with D perhaps matching TRBD1 (5 bases). This CDR3 spans 13 amino acids. Germline CDR1 SQVTM, CDR2 ANQGSEA. Between the trimmed V and J ends, which lost 4 bases and 4 bases, there was a span of 11 bases. The CDR3 loop is CSVGRGEGNTIYF. The CDR3 DNA reads as TGCAGCGTTGGGCGGGGGGAAGGAAACACCATATATTTT.

The J gene is TRBJ2-3, the V gene TRBV29-1, with D maybe TRBD2 (6 bases). Germline loops: CDR1 SQVTM, CDR2 ANQGSEA. The CDR3 runs to 13 residues. The V gene lost 6 bases and the J gene lost 6 bases, with 16 bases spanning the gap. CDR3 residues: CSVTPGVGDTQYF. CDR3 in DNA: TGCAGCGTCACTCCGGGGGTCGGGGATACGCAGTATTTT.

This rearrangement joins TRBV29-1 to TRBJ2-1, with 12 nucleotides matching TRBD2. V shed 3 bases, J shed 5 bases, and the junction held 8 bases outside the gene matches. The germline CDR1 and CDR2 sequences are SQVTM and ANQGSEA. The length of the CDR3 is 16 residues. The CDR3 reads CSVERHRLAGDNEQFF. The CDR3 nucleotides read TGCAGCGTTGAGCGCCATCGACTAGCGGGGGACAATGAGCAGTTCTTC.

The chain links TRBV2 to TRBJ1-6; D ambiguous. Germline loops: CDR1 SNHLY, CDR2 FYNNEI. The CDR3 has 12 amino acids. The ends were cut back, 11 bases at V and 6 bases at J, with 11 bases in the middle. The CDR3 coding sequence is TGTGCCCGGGGTTTTGGTAATTCACCCCTCCACTTT. This translates into CARGFGNSPLHF.

This chain links TRBV11-2 with TRBJ1-2, with D perhaps matching TRBD1 (5 bases). Trimming left V 1 base short and J 4 bases short, with 22 bases between. Per the germline V gene, CDR1 is SGHAT and CDR2 is FQNNGV. The CDR3 spans 18 residues. CDR3 residues: CASSLVWWAGPTSYGYTF. The CDR3 coding sequence is TGTGCCAGCAGCTTAGTGTGGTGGGCGGGACCAACGAGCTATGGCTACACCTTC.

V and J are TRBV4-1 and TRBJ1-1; D possibly corresponds to TRBD1 (5 bases). The CDR3 contains 17 residues. Germline CDR1 is MGHRA and CDR2 is YSYEKL. Trimming removed 1 base at V and 0 bases at J, with 15 bases between. For the CDR3, the DNA is TGCGCCAGCAGCCAAGCCCGCTTACAGGACATGAACACTGAAGCTTTCTTT. It codes for CASSQARLQDMNTEAFF.

The V call is TRBV4-2, the J call TRBJ2-2; 7 bases are a match to TRBD1. The trim removed 5 bases at V and 4 bases at J, leaving 4 bases unmatched. Germline V gene data show CDR1 as LGHNA and CDR2 as YNFKEQ. The CDR3 consists of 14 residues. DNA for the CDR3: TGTGCCAGCAGCGGGGACAGAGTCACCGGGGAGCTGTTTTTT. This encodes CASSGDRVTGELFF.

The chain employs TRBV6-6 and TRBJ2-7; 8 nucleotides match TRBD2. The CDR3 extends over 19 amino acids. V shed 6 bases and J 4 bases; nucleotides not matched to a gene: 23. Germline V gene data show CDR1 as MNHNY and CDR2 as SVGAGI (reference sequence). CDR3 sequence (DNA): TGTGCCAGCAGCTGGGACCGGGGACTAGAGCAAAGAGGTCTTTACGAGCAGTACTTC. Translation: CASSWDRGLEQRGLYEQYF.